The next 24 T cell receptor beta chains were all read from a single sample in a study of blood T cell repertoires in COVID-19. Clones were read by immunoSEQ multiplex PCR, and TCRdb kept only the in-frame ones, dropping some. The sample contains approximately 300,000 clones, 90% of which appear only once. The material sequenced was PBMCs or T cells enriched from blood (not recorded which). The receptor source for this set is a woman aged 25 to 45 who had been exposed to COVID-19.

This clone was seen only once. The chain uses TRBV6-2 or TRBV6-3 and TRBJ2-4; D might be TRBD1 (7 bases). V dropped 2 bases and J dropped 8 bases, with 19 bases sitting between them. The CDR3 extends over 16 amino acids. CDR1 MNHEY and CDR2 SVGEGT come from the germline V gene. The CDR3: CASSYAPGQRRDIQYF. CDR3 nucleotides: TGTGCCAGCAGTTACGCTCCGGGACAGAGGAGGGACATTCAGTACTTC.

The chain uses TRBV16 and TRBJ2-7, with D perhaps matching TRBD1 (5 bases). Germline values: CDR1 KGHSY, CDR2 FQNENV. The CDR3 runs to 12 residues. The V end was cut by 5 bases, the J end by 5 bases, with 10 bases between. The CDR3 nucleotides are TGTGCCAGCAGCTTCAGGGTTGACGAGCAGTACTTC. Its protein product is CASSFRVDEQYF. The whole variable domain, filled in from reference TRBV16 and TRBJ2-7, reads GEEVAQTPKHLVRGEGQKAKLYCAPIKGHSYVFWYQQVLKNEFKFLISFQNENVFDETGMPKERFSAKCLPNSPCSLEIQATKLEDSAVYFCASSFRVDEQYFGPGTRLTVT.

V is TRBV27 and J is TRBJ2-2; 9 bases fit TRBD2. V was pared by 0 bases and J by 6 bases, with 8 bases of the junction left unmatched. Germline loops: CDR1 MNHEY, CDR2 SMNVEV (reference sequence). The CDR3 spans 17 residues. The CDR3 nucleotides read TGTGCCAGCAGTTTATCTTCGGGGCGGGGGGGCCCCGGGGAGCTGTTTTTT. Its translation is CASSLSSGRGGPGELFF.

The chain has TRBV19 and TRBJ1-5, with 7 bases matching TRBD1. The V and J ends lost 3 bases and 3 bases, in that order; junction bases with no gene match: 5. This CDR3 has 15 amino acids. In germline, CDR1 is LNHDA, CDR2 SQIVND (reference sequence). The CDR3 is CASSIVDRVNQPQHF. CDR3 sequence (DNA): TGTGCCAGTAGTATCGTCGACAGGGTCAATCAGCCCCAGCATTTT.

The chain recombines TRBV18 with TRBJ1-1, with a possible D match to TRBD1 (5 bases). Trimming removed 6 bases from V and 5 bases from J, with 22 bases in between. The CDR3 sequence is 16 residues long. Germline V CDR1 and CDR2: KGHSH, LQKENI. CDR3 in DNA: TGTGCCAGCTCCCGAACAAGCGACAGCCGGGTAACTGAAGCTTTCTTT. As protein: CASSRTSDSRVTEAFF.

The chain couples TRBV4-2 to TRBJ1-1; the match to TRBD1 covers 9 bases. Looked up from germline, CDR1 is LGHNA and CDR2 is YNFKEQ. The length of the CDR3 is 12 residues. V lost 4 bases, J lost 10 bases, and 4 bases stayed unmatched. The chain's CDR3 is CASSRTGVRAFF. The CDR3 DNA is TGTGCCAGCAGCCGGACAGGGGTACGAGCTTTCTTT.

J is TRBJ2-3 and V is TRBV4-1, with 12 bases aligning to TRBD1. V dropped 3 bases and J dropped 2; count of bases not matched to a gene: 6. The CDR3 loop spans 17 amino acids. Germline loops: CDR1 MGHRA, CDR2 YSYEKL. CDR3 protein: CASSHRGTGGTTDTQYF. The CDR3 nucleotides are TGCGCCAGCAGCCATCGCGGGACAGGGGGCACCACAGATACGCAGTATTTT.

This clone was found once. The chain carries TRBV9 and TRBJ1-2; weak D call: TRBD1 (6 bases). Trimming took off 3 bases at V and 7 bases at J, with 13 bases between the two ends. Looked up from germline, CDR1 is SGDLS and CDR2 is YYNGEE. This CDR3 comprises 13 residues. CDR3 coding DNA: TGTGCCAGCAGCGGCACAGGGCAGATTGGCTACACCTTC. The encoded protein is CASSGTGQIGYTF.

The rearrangement links TRBV7-9 to TRBJ2-1; 9 bases are shared with TRBD2. The germline V gene has CDR1 SEHNR and CDR2 FQNEAQ (reference sequence). V lost 0 bases to trimming and J lost 7 bases; unmatched junction nucleotides: 7. The CDR3 totals 16 residues. CDR3 nucleotide sequence: TGTGCCAGCAGCTTAGCTCCAGCGGGGGGCCCAAATGAGCAGTTCTTC. Translation: CASSLAPAGGPNEQFF.

This chain links TRBV2 with TRBJ1-5; 9 nucleotides align to TRBD1. Trimming at V came to 5 bases and at J to 7 bases, leaving 6 bases not matched to a gene. The CDR3 length is 14 residues. Germline loops: CDR1 SNHLY, CDR2 FYNNEI. CDR3 sequence: CASSRQGGDQPQHF. In nucleotides, the CDR3 is TGTGCCAGCAGTAGACAGGGGGGTGACCAGCCCCAGCATTTT.

The chain recombines TRBV5-6 with TRBJ1-5; D not resolved. V lost 4 bases, J lost 9 bases, and 17 bases lay in between. This CDR3 comprises 14 residues. The germline CDR1 and CDR2 sequences are SGHDT and YYEEEE. CDR3 sequence reads: CASSLTRSEAPQHF. The CDR3 DNA is TGTGCCAGCAGCCTCACTCGATCCGAGGCGCCCCAGCATTTT.

The V gene is TRBV4-1, the J gene TRBJ2-2; D unresolved. Trimming cost V 1 base and J 2 bases, with 17 bases left between them. CDR1 and CDR2 from the germline V gene are MGHRA and YSYEKL. The length of the CDR3 is 18 residues. The CDR3 nucleotides read TGCGCCAGCAGCCAAGGAGTCCAGTTTGGCGGTAACACCGGGGAGCTGTTTTTT. It specifies CASSQGVQFGGNTGELFF.

The chain recombines TRBV11-3 with TRBJ2-1, with 7 bases lining up with TRBD2. V was pared by 5 bases and J by 4 bases, with 5 bases of the junction left unmatched. This CDR3 is 14 amino acids long. The germline V gene encodes CDR1 SGHNT and CDR2 YENEEA. CDR3 protein: CASSPGTNYNEQFF. CDR3 in DNA: TGTGCCAGCAGCCCGGGGACTAATTACAATGAGCAGTTCTTC.

The chain joins TRBV11-2 to TRBJ2-7, with 7 bases that match TRBD1. From germline, CDR1 is SGHAT and CDR2 FQNNGV. Trimming removed 5 bases from V and 5 bases from J; junction bases left unmatched: 9. The CDR3 length is 14 residues. As DNA, the CDR3 is TGTGCCAGCAGCGGAGACAGGGTTTTACACGAGCAGTACTTC. Translated: CASSGDRVLHEQYF.

V gene TRBV7-2 combines with J gene TRBJ2-2; D is unresolved. Germline loops: CDR1 SGHTA, CDR2 FQGNSA. The V end lost 6 bases, the J end lost 0 bases, and 5 bases lay between the germline ends. The CDR3 runs to 13 residues. The CDR3 is CASRAPNTGELFF. CDR3 nucleotides: TGTGCCAGCAGAGCACCGAACACCGGGGAGCTGTTTTTT.

The chain uses TRBV7-9 and TRBJ2-3, with 8 positions matching TRBD1. This CDR3 is built from 15 residues. Trimming cost V 1 base and J 4 bases; bases outside gene matches: 4. Germline CDR1 and CDR2: SEHNR and FQNEAQ (reference sequence). The CDR3: CASSLGTGISDTQYF. The DNA for the CDR3 is TGTGCCAGCAGCTTAGGGACAGGGATATCAGATACGCAGTATTTT.

Concerning this clone itself: This sample also contains other DNA sequences that code for the same CDR3. This chain links TRBV5-6 with TRBJ1-2; 7 bases line up with TRBD1. V dropped 3 bases and J dropped 4; count of bases not matched to a gene: 3. This CDR3 spans 13 amino acids. CDR1 is SGHDT, CDR2 YYEEEE, per germline. The CDR3 region is CASSSGQAYGYTF. CDR3 sequence (DNA): TGTGCCAGCAGCTCAGGACAGGCCTATGGCTACACCTTC.

The V call is TRBV2, the J call TRBJ1-6; 9 positions match TRBD1. V dropped 6 bases and J dropped 10; count of bases not matched to a gene: 10. CDR3 size: 15 residues. Germline-derived CDR1 and CDR2 are SNHLY and FYNNEI. CDR3 protein: CASSRTGAAGSPLHF. The CDR3 region has the DNA TGTGCCAGCAGCCGGACAGGGGCCGCGGGCTCACCCCTCCACTTT.

V is TRBV9 and J is TRBJ2-2; D unclear. Trimming shortened V by 0 bases and J by 6 bases, and 6 bases separated the two germline ends. Germline CDR1 and CDR2: SGDLS and YYNGEE. This CDR3 is 13 amino acids long. The CDR3 reads CASSVGGSGELFF. The CDR3 bases are TGTGCCAGCAGCGTAGGCGGTTCCGGGGAGCTGTTTTTT.

The chain links TRBV9 to TRBJ1-5; 9 bases agree with TRBD1. V lost 4 bases, J lost 7 bases, and 6 bases stayed unmatched. This CDR3 spans 14 amino acids. Germline V gene lookup returns CDR1 SGDLS and CDR2 YYNGEE. The CDR3 DNA sequence: TGTGCCAGCAGCTCTTGGGACAGGGAACAGCCCCAGCATTTT. Its translation: CASSSWDREQPQHF.

Only one count was recorded for this clone. The V and J genes are TRBV9 and TRBJ2-7, with D maybe TRBD1 (5 bases). Germline CDR1 reads SGDLS; CDR2 reads YYNGEE. This CDR3 contains 17 residues. Trimming pared 0 bases from V and 4 bases from J, leaving 20 bases between. The CDR3 reads CASSVAPLGAGSYEQYF. The CDR3 DNA is TGTGCCAGCAGCGTAGCACCCCTAGGGGCAGGTTCTTACGAGCAGTACTTC.

The sample holds one count of this clone. This chain links TRBV10-3 with TRBJ2-7; 10 bases are a match to TRBD1. With 2 bases clipped from V and 5 bases from J, the junction kept 3 bases outside the gene matches. The germline V gene has CDR1 ENHRY and CDR2 SYGVKD. This CDR3 spans 14 amino acids. The CDR3 sequence is CAISERQGADEQYF. Written as DNA, the CDR3 is TGTGCCATCAGTGAGCGACAGGGGGCGGACGAGCAGTACTTC.

The V and J genes are TRBV24-1 and TRBJ1-3; D is ambiguous. The V gene's germline CDR1 is KGHDR and CDR2 SFDVKD. CDR3 length: 15 amino acids. V was pared by 4 bases and J by 2 bases, with 11 bases between. CDR3 DNA sequence: TGTGCCACCAGTGACCCCCCTAAAGCTGGAAACACCATATATTTT. Translated: CATSDPPKAGNTIYF.

The chain combines TRBV6-5 with TRBJ1-1; D uncertain. Per germline, CDR1 MNHEY and CDR2 SVGAGI. This CDR3 comprises 16 residues. V lost 6 bases to trimming and J lost 0 bases, with 17 bases between them. CDR3 sequence reads: CASSYNRRRLNTEAFF. The CDR3 bases are TGTGCCAGCAGCTACAACCGAAGGAGATTGAACACTGAAGCTTTCTTT.